This T cell receptor beta chain was observed in a study of T cells expressing NK-cell markers. About the research overall: Beta-chain profiling covered CD3+CD56+NKG2C+, CD3+CD56+NKG2C- and CD3+CD56-NKG2C+ sorted subsets.

TCRdb derives one entry per CDR3 protein from the 5' RACE reads, leaving out DNA. The table counts roughly 110,000 distinct CDR3 sequences; approximately 17% lies in the top ten. The CDR3 runs 15 residues. Germline V gene lookup returns CDR1 SEHNR and CDR2 FQNEAQ (reference sequence). V is TRBV7-9 and J is TRBJ2-7. This TCR was recovered from a woman aged 18-69 years in good health. Sequencing was done on a sample of blood T cells: a sorted CD56 or NKG2C T cell subset, CD4+ or CD8+ T cells, or bulk PBMC T cells (not recorded which). Here the CDR3 reads CASSLVPTSSYEQYF.